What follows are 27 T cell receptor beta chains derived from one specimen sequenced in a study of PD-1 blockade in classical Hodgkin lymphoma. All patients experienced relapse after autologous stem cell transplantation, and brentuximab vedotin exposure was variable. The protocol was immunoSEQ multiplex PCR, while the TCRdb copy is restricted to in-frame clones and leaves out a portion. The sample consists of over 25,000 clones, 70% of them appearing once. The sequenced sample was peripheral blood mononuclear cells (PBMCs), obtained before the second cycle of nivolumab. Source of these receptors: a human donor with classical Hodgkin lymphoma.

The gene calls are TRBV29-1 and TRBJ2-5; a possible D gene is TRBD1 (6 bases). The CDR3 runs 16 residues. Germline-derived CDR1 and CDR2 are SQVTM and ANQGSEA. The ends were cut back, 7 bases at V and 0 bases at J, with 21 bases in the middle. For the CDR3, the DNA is TGCAGCGCCTTCCTTAGGACAGCACACCACCAAGAGACCCAGTACTTC. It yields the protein CSAFLRTAHHQETQYF.

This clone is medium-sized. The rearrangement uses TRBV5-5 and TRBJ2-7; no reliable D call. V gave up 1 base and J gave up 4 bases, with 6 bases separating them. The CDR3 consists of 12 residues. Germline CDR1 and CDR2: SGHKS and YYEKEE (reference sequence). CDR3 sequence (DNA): TGTGCCAGCAGCTTGCTGGGATACGAGCAGTACTTC. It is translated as CASSLLGYEQYF.

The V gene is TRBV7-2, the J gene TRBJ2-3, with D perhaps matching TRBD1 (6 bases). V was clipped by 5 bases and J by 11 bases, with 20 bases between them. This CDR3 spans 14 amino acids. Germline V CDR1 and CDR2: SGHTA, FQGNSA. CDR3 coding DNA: TGTGCCAGCAGCCCAGGACAGTCCGGAATGCAGCAGTATTTT. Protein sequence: CASSPGQSGMQQYF.

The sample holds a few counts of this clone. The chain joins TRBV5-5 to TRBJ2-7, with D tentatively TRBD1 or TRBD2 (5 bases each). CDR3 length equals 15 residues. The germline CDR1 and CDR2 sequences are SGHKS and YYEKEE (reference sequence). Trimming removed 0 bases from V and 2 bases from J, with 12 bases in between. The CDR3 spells CASSLADGTPYEQYV. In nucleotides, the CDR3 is TGTGCCAGCAGCTTGGCAGATGGGACCCCCTACGAGCAGTACGTC.

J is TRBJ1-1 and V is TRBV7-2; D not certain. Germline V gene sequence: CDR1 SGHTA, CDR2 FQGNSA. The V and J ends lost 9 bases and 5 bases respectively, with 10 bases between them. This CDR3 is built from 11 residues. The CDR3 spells CASTGYTEAFF. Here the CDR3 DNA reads TGTGCCAGTACTGGGTATACTGAAGCTTTCTTT. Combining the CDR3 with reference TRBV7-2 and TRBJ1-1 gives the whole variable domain GAGVSQSPSNKVTEKGKDVELRCDPISGHTALYWYRQSLGQGLEFLIYFQGNSAPDKSGLPSDRFSAERTGGSVSTLTIQRTQQEDSAVYLCASTGYTEAFFGQGTRLTVV.

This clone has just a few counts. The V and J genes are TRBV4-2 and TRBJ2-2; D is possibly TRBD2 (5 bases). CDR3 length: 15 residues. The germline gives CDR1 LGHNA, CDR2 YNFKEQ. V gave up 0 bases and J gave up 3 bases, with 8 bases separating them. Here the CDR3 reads CASSQDRTHTGELFF. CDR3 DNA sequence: TGTGCCAGCAGCCAAGATCGGACTCACACCGGGGAGCTGTTTTTT.

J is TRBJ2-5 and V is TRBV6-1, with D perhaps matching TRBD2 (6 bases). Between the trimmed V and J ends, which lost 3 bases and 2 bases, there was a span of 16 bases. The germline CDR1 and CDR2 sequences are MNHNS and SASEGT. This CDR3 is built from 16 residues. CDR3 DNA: TGTGCCAGCAGTGATCACGGTAGCGGTAGGCAAGAGACCCAGTACTTC. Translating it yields CASSDHGSGRQETQYF.

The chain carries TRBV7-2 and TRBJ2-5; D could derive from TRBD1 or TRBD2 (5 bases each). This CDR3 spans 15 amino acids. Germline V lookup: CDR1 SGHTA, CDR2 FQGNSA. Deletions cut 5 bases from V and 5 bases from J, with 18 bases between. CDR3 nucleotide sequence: TGTGCCAGCAGCGTCCTGAGGGGCCTTGGGGAGACCCAGTACTTC. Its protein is CASSVLRGLGETQYF.

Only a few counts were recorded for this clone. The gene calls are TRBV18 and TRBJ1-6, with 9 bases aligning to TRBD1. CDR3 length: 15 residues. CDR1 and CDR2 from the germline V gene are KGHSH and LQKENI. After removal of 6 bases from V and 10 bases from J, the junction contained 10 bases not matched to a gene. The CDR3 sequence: CASSGDRAGGSPLHF. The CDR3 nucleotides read TGTGCCAGCTCGGGGGACAGGGCGGGCGGCTCACCCCTCCACTTT.

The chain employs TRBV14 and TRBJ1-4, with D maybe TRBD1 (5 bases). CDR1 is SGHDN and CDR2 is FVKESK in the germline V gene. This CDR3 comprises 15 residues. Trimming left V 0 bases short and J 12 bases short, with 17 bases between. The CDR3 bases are TGTGCCAGCAGCCAAGATGGGGCAGTTTGGTCGGAACTGTTTTTT. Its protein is CASSQDGAVWSELFF.

CDR3 sequence reads: CASSLSMAGGQPQHF. CDR3 bases: TGTGCCAGCAGTTTATCGATGGCAGGGGGGCAGCCCCAGCATTTT. The genes are TRBV27 and TRBJ1-5; 7 positions agree with TRBD1. With V trimmed by 0 bases and J by 7 bases, 6 bases remained unmatched. Germline V gene sequence: CDR1 MNHEY, CDR2 SMNVEV (reference sequence). The CDR3 has 15 residues.

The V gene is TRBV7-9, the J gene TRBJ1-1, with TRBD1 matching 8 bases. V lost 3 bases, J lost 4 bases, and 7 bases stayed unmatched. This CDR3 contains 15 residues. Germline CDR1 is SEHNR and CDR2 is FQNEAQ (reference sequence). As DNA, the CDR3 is TGTGCCAGCAGCTTGAGGACAGGGAGGGGCACTGAAGCTTTCTTT. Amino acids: CASSLRTGRGTEAFF.

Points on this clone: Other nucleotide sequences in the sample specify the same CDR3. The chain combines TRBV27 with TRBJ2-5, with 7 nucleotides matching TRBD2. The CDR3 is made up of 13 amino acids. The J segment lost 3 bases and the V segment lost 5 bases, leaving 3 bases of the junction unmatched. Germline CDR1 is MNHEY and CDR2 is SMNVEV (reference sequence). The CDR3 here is CASSPTSEETQYF. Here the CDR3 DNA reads TGTGCCAGCAGTCCCACTAGCGAAGAGACCCAGTACTTC.

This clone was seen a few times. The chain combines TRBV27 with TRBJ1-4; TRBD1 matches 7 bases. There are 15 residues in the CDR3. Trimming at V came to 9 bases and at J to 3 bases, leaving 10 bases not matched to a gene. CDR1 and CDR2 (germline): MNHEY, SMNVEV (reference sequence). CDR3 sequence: CASKPWDRPNEKLFF. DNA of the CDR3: TGTGCCAGTAAGCCTTGGGACAGACCTAATGAAAAACTGTTTTTT.

The CDR3 protein is CASSPPPGQPQHF. The CDR3, as DNA: TGTGCCAGCTCACCACCGCCCGGACAGCCCCAGCATTTT. This chain connects TRBV18 to TRBJ1-5; D is unclear. Germline V CDR1 and CDR2: KGHSH, LQKENI. Between the trimmed V and J ends, which lost 0 bases and 7 bases, there was a span of 7 bases. The CDR3 loop spans 13 amino acids. The full variable domain, completed using reference TRBV18 and TRBJ1-5, is NAGVMQNPRHLVRRRGQEARLRCSPMKGHSHVYWYRQLPEEGLKFMVYLQKENIIDESGMPKERFSAEFPKEGPSILRIQQVVRGDSAAYFCASSPPPGQPQHFGDGTRLSIL.

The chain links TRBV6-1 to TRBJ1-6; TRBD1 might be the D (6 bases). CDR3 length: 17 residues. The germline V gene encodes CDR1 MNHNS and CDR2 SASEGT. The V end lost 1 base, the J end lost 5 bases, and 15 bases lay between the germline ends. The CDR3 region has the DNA TGTGCCAGCAGTGAAGTGGGGCTAGGGGGGAATAATTCACCCCTCCACTTT. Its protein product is CASSEVGLGGNNSPLHF.

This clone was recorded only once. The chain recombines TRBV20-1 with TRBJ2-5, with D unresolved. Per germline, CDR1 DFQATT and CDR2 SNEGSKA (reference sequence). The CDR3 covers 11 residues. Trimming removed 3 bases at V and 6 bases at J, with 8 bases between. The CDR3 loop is CSASGLQTQYF. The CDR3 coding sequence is TGCAGTGCTAGTGGCTTACAGACCCAGTACTTC.

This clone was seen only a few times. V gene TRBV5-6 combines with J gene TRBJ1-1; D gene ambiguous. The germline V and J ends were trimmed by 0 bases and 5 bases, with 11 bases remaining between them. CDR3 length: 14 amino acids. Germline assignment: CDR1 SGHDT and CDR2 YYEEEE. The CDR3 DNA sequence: TGTGCCAGCAGCTTGGTGCCGGTGGGAACTGAAGCTTTCTTT. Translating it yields CASSLVPVGTEAFF.

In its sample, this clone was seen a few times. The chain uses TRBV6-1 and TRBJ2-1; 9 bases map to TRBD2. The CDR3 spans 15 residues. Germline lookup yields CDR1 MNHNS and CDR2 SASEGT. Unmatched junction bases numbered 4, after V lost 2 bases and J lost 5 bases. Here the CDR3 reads CASSEWLAGNNEQFF. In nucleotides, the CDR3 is TGTGCCAGCAGTGAATGGCTAGCGGGGAACAATGAGCAGTTCTTC.

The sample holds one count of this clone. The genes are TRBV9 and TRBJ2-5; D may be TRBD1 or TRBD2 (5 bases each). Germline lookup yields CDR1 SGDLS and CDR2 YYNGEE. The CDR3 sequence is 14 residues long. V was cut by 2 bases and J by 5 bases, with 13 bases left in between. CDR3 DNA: TGTGCCAGCAGCGTCCACTGGGGGTTGGAGACCCAGTACTTC. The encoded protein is CASSVHWGLETQYF.

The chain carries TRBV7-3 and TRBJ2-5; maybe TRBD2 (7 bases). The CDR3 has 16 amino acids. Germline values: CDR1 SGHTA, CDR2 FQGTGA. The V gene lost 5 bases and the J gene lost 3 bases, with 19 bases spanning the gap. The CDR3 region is CASSRNGGAPEETQYF. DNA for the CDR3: TGTGCCAGCAGCCGTAATGGGGGGGCGCCGGAAGAGACCCAGTACTTC. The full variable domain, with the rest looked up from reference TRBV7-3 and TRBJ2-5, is GAGVSQTPSNKVTEKGKYVELRCDPISGHTALYWYRQSLGQGPEFLIYFQGTGAADDSGLPNDRFFAVRPEGSVSTLKIQRTERGDSAVYLCASSRNGGAPEETQYFGPGTRLLVL.

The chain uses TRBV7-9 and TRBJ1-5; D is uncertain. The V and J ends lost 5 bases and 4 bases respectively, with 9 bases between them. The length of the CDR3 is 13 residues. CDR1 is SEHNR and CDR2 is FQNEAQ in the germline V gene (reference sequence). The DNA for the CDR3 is TGTGCCAGCAGCCGCGACCCAAATCAGCCCCAGCATTTT. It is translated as CASSRDPNQPQHF.

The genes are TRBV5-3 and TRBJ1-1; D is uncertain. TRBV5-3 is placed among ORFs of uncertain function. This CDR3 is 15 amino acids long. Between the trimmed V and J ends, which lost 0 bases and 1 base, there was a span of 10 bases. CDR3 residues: CARSLARKGNTEAFF. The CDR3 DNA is TGTGCCAGAAGCTTGGCCCGAAAAGGGAACACTGAAGCTTTCTTT.

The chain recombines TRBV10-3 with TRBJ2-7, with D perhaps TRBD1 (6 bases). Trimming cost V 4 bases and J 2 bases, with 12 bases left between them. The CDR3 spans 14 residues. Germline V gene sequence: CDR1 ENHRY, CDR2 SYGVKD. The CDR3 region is CAISGQVATYEQYF. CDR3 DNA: TGTGCCATCAGTGGACAGGTTGCGACCTACGAGCAGTACTTC.

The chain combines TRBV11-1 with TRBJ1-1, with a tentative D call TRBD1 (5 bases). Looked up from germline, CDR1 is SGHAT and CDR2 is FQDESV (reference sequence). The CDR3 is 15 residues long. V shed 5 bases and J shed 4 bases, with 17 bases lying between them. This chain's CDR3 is CASSLLSGGVTEAFF. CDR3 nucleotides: TGTGCCAGCAGCCTCCTCAGTGGGGGGGTCACTGAAGCTTTCTTT.

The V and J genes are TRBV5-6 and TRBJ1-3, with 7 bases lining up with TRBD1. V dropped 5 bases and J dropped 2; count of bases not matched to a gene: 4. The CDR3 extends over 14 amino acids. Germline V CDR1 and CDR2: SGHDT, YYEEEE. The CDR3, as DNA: TGTGCCAGCAGGCGGACAGGAACTGGAAACACCATATATTTT. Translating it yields CASRRTGTGNTIYF.

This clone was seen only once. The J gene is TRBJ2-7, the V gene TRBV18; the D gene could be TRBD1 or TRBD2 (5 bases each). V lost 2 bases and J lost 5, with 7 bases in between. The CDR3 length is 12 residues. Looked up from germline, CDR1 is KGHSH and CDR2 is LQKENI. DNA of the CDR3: TGTGCCAGCTCACCAGGGACGAACGAGCAGTACTTC. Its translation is CASSPGTNEQYF. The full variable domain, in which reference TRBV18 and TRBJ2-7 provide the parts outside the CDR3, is NAGVMQNPRHLVRRRGQEARLRCSPMKGHSHVYWYRQLPEEGLKFMVYLQKENIIDESGMPKERFSAEFPKEGPSILRIQQVVRGDSAAYFCASSPGTNEQYFGPGTRLTVT.